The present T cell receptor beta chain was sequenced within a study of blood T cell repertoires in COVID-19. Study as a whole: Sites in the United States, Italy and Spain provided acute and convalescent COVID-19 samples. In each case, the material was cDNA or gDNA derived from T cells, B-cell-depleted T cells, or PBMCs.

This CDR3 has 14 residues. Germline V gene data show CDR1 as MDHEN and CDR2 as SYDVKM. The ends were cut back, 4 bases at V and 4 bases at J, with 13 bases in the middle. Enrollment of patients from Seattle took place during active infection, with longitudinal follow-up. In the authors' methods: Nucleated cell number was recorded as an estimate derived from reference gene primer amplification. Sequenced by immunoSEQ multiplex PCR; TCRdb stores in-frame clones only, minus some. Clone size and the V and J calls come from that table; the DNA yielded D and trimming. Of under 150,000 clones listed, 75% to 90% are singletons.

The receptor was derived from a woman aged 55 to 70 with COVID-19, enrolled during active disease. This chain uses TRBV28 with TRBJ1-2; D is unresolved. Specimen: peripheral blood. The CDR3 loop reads CASSSPGSVYGYTF. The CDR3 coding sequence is TGTGCCAGCAGTTCGCCCGGGTCCGTCTATGGCTACACCTTC.